This T cell receptor (beta chain) appears in the sequencing data of a study of technical replicates of blood from several donors. There are 14 residues in the CDR3. Per the germline V gene, CDR1 is SNHLY and CDR2 is FYNNEI. V was clipped by 6 bases and J by 4 bases; unmatched bases: 6. This clone showed up just once. Measured with immunoSEQ multiplex PCR; TCRdb has only the in-frame clones, and not every one. The sample lists around 70,000 clones, around 97% occurring once. The sequenced sample consisted of T cells isolated from PBMCs. The chain employs TRBV2 and TRBJ2-5; 9 bases are shared with TRBD2. The sequence came from a human donor in good health. The CDR3 is CASRVAGVGETQYF. CDR3 nucleotides: TGTGCCAGCAGGGTAGCGGGAGTTGGAGAGACCCAGTACTTC.